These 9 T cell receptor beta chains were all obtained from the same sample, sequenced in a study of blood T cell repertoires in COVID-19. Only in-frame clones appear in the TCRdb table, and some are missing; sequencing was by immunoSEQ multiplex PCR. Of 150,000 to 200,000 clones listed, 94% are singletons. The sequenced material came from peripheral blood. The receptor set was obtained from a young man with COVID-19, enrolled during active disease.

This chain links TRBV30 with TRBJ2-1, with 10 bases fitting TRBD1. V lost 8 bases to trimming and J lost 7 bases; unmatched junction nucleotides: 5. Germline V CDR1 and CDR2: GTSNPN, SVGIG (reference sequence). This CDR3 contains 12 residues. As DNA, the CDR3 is TGTGCCGTAGACAGGGGGCGAAATGAGCAGTTCTTC. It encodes CAVDRGRNEQFF.

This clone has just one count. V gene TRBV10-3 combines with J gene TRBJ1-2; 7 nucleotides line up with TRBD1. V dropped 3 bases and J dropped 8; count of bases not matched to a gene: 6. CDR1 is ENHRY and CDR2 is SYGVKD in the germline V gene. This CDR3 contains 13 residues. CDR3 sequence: CAISDPTGEGYTF. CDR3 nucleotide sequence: TGTGCCATCAGTGACCCCACAGGGGAAGGCTACACCTTC.

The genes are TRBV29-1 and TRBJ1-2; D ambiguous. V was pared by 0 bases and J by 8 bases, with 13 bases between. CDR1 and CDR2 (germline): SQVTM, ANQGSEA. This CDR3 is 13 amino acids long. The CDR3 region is CSVEDTGEWGYTF. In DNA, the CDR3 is TGCAGCGTTGAAGATACCGGGGAATGGGGCTACACCTTC.

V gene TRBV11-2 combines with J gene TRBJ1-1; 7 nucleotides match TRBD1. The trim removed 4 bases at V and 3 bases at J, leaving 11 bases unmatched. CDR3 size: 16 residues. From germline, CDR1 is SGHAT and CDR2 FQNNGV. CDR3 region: CASSSIKGARDTEAFF. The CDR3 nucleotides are TGTGCCAGCAGCTCAATAAAGGGGGCCAGGGACACTGAAGCTTTCTTT.

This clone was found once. CDR3 sequence (DNA): TGTGCCAGCAGCTTCGGAATATCGCCCGGGAGCGGCAATCAGCCCCAGCATTTT. Translated: CASSFGISPGSGNQPQHF. V gene TRBV11-3 combines with J gene TRBJ1-5; no firm D call. The CDR3 has 18 residues. Germline CDR1 is SGHNT and CDR2 is YENEEA. The V end was cut by 3 bases, the J end by 2 bases, with 20 bases between.

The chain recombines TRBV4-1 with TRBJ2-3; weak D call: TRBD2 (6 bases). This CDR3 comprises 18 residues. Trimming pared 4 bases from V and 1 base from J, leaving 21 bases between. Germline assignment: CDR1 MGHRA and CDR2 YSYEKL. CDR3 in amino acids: CASSLRGGASEGTDTQYF. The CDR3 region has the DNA TGCGCCAGCAGCCTGCGGGGCGGGGCGTCGGAGGGCACAGATACGCAGTATTTT.

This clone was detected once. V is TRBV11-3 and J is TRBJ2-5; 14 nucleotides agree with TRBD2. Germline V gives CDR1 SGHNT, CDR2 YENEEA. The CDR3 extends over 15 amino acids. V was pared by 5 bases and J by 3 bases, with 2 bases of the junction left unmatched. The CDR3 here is CASSQGLAGEETQYF. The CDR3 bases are TGTGCCAGCAGCCAGGGACTAGCGGGGGAAGAGACCCAGTACTTC.

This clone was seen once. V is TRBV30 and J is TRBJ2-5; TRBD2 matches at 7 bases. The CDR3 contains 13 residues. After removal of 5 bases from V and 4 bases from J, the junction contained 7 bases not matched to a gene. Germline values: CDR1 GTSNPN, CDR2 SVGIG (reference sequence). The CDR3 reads CAWGLREGETQYF. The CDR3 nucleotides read TGTGCCTGGGGACTAAGGGAGGGAGAGACCCAGTACTTC.

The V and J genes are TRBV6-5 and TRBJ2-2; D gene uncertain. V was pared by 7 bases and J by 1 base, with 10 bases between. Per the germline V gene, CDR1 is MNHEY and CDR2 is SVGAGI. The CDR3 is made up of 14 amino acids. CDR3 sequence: CASKGGRNTGELFF. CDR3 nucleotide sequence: TGTGCCAGCAAAGGTGGGCGGAACACCGGGGAGCTGTTTTTT.